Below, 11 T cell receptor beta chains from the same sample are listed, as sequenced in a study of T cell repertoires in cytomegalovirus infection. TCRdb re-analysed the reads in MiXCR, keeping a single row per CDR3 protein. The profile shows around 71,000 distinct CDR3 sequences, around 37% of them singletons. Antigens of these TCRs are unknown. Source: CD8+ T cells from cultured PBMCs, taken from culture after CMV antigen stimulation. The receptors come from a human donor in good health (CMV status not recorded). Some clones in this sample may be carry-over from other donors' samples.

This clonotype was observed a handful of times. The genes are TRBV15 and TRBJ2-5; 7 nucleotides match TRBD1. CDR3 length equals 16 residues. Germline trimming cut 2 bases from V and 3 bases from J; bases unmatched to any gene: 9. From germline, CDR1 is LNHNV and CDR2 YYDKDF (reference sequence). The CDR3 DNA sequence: TGTGCCACCAGCAGACTAGGGGGCATAGAGGAAGAGACCCAGTACTTC. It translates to CATSRLGGIEEETQYF. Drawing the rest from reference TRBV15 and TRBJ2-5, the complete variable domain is DAMVIQNPRYQVTQFGKPVTLSCSQTLNHNVMYWYQQKSSQAPKLLFHYYDKDFNNEADTPDNFQSRRPNTSFCFLDIRSPGLGDTAMYLCATSRLGGIEEETQYFGPGTRLLVL.

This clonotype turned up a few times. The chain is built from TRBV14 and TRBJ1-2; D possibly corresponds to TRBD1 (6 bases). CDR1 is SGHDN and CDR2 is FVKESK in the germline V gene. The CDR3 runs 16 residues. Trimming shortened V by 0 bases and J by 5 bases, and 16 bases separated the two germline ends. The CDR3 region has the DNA TGTGCCAGCAGCCAAGAAAGAGAGGAGGGGGGGTATGGCTACACCTTC. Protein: CASSQEREEGGYGYTF.

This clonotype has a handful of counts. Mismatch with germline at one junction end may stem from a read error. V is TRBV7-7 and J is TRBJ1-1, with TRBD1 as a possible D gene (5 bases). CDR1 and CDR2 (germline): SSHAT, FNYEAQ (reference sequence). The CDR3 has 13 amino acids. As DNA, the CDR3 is TGTGCTAGCAGCCGGGACCCGAACACTGAAGCTTTCTTT. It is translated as CASSRDPNTEAFF.

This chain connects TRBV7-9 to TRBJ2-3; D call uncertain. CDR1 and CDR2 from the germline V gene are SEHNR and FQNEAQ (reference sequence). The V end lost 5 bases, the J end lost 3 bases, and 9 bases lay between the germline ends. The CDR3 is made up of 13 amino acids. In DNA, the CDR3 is TGTGCCAGCAGCCTGGACCCTACAGATACGCAGTATTTT. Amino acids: CASSLDPTDTQYF.

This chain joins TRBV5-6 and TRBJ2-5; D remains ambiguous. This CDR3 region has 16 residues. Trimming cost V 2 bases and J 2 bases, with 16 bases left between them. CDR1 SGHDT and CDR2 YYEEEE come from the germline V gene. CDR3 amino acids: CASSFPWQDLQETQYF. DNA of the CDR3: TGTGCCAGCAGCTTCCCCTGGCAAGACTTACAAGAGACCCAGTACTTC.

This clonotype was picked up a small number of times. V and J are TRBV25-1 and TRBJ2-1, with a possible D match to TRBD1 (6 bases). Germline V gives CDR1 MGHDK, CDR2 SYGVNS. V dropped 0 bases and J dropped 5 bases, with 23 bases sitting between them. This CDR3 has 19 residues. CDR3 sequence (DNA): TGTGCCAGCAGTGAATATTTCTCGGACGGCGCTCAGGGGCACAATGAGCAGTTCTTC. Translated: CASSEYFSDGAQGHNEQFF.

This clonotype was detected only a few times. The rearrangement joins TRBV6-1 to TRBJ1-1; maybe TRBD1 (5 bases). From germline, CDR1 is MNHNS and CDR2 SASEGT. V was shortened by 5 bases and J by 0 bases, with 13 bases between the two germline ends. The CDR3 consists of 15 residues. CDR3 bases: TGTGCCAGCAGTCCAATCCAGGGACTGAACACTGAAGCTTTCTTT. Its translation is CASSPIQGLNTEAFF.

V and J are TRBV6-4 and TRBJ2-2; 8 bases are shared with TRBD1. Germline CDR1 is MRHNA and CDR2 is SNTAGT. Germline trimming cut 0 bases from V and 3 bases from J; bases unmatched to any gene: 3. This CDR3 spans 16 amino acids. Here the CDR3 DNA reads TGTGCCAGCAGTGACTCGCCAGGGGGCCACACCGGGGAGCTGTTTTTT. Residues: CASSDSPGGHTGELFF.

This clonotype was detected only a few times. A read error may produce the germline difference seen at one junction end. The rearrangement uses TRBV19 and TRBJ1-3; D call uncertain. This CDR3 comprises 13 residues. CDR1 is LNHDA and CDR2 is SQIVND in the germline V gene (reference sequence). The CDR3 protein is CASSISRTAEVHF. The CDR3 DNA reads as TGTGCCAGTAGTATCTCACGGACCGCGGAGGTCCATTTT.

In DNA form, the CDR3 reads TGTGCCAGTAGTATCGGCGGGGGCTACAATGAGCAGTTCTTC. It encodes CASSIGGGYNEQFF. The rearrangement joins TRBV19 to TRBJ2-1, with 7 bases lining up with TRBD2. Germline CDR1 and CDR2: LNHDA and SQIVND (reference sequence). Trimming cost V 3 bases and J 3 bases; bases outside gene matches: 2. CDR3 length: 14 amino acids. The entire variable domain, with the rest obtained from reference TRBV19 and TRBJ2-1, is as follows: DGGITQSPKYLFRKEGQNVTLSCEQNLNHDAMYWYRQDPGQGLRLIYYSQIVNDFQKGDIAEGYSVSREKKESFPLTVTSAQKNPTAFYLCASSIGGGYNEQFFGPGTRLTVL.

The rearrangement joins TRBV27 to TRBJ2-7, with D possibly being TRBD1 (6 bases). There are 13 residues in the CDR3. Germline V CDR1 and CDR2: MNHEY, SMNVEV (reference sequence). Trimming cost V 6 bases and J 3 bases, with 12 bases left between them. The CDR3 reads CASSHGQFYEQYF. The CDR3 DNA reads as TGTGCCAGCAGCCATGGACAGTTCTACGAGCAGTACTTC.